These 2 T cell receptor beta chains originate from one sample sequenced in a study of CD8 T cells in ankylosing spondylitis. General study results and limits: Apparently characteristic of ankylosing spondylitis blood was a TCR beta motif (fewer than ten highly homologous variants).

No antigens are known for them. In TCRdb, the 5' RACE reads were re-called with MiXCR into one record per CDR3 protein. Counted here are 200,000 to 250,000 distinct CDR3 sequences, around 16% occurring once; the ten biggest clones make up under 45%. The specimen sequenced was blood, either unsorted or a sorted T cell fraction (not recorded which). These receptors originate from a male donor with ankylosing spondylitis.

This chain joins TRBV7-9 and TRBJ1-4, with D possibly being TRBD1 (5 bases). Trimming took off 6 bases at V and 6 bases at J, with 17 bases between the two ends. The germline V gene has CDR1 SEHNR and CDR2 FQNEAQ (reference sequence). This CDR3 contains 15 residues. CDR3 sequence reads: CASRGPPGLHEKLFF. In nucleotides, the CDR3 is TGTGCCAGCAGAGGACCACCGGGACTTCATGAAAAACTGTTTTTT.

This sequence joins TRBV12-3 or TRBV12-4 and TRBJ2-1, with no clear D. The CDR3 extends over 14 amino acids. The V end was cut by 7 bases, the J end by 1 base, with 11 bases between. The chain's CDR3 is CASTLDESYNEQFF. For the CDR3, the DNA is TGTGCCAGCACCTTGGATGAATCCTACAATGAGCAGTTCTTC.